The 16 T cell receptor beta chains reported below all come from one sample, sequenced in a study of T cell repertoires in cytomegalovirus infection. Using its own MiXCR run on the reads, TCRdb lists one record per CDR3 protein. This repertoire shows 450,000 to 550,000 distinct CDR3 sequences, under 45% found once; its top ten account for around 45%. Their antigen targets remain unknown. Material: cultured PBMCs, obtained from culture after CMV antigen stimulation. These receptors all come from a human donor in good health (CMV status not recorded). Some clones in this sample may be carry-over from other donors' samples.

This chain's CDR3 is CASSLGLAGSQETQYF. The CDR3 DNA is TGTGCCAGCAGCTTAGGGCTAGCGGGATCCCAAGAGACCCAGTACTTC. The J gene is TRBJ2-5, the V gene TRBV7-2, with 9 bases matching TRBD2. The CDR3 runs to 16 residues. Germline V gene lookup returns CDR1 SGHTA and CDR2 FQGNSA. J gave up 1 base and V 1 base, and 4 bases lay outside the gene matches.

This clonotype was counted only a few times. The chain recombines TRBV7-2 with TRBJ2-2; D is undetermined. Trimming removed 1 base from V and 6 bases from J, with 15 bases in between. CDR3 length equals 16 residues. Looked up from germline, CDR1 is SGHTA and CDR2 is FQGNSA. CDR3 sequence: CASSLGEGRSAGELFF. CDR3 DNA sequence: TGTGCCAGCAGCTTAGGAGAAGGGCGGTCAGCCGGGGAGCTGTTTTTT.

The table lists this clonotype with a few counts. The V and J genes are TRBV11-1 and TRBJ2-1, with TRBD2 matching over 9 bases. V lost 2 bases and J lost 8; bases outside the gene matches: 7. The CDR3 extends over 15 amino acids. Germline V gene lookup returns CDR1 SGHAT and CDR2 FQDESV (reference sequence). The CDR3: CASSLLAGVSDEQFF. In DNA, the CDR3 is TGTGCCAGCAGCTTATTAGCGGGGGTCTCGGATGAGCAGTTCTTC. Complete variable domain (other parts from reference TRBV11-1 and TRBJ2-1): EAEVAQSPRYKITEKSQAVAFWCDPISGHATLYWYRQILGQGPELLVQFQDESVVDDSQLPKDRFSAERLKGVDSTLKIQPAELGDSAMYLCASSLLAGVSDEQFFGPGTRLTVL.

The CDR3 loop reads CSARDRARGNYEQYF. The CDR3, as DNA: TGCAGTGCTAGAGATAGGGCTAGAGGGAATTACGAGCAGTACTTC. The V and J genes are TRBV20-1 and TRBJ2-7; TRBD2 might be the D (5 bases). The CDR3 has 15 residues. Germline assignment: CDR1 DFQATT and CDR2 SNEGSKA (reference sequence). V lost 0 bases and J lost 4, with 16 bases in between.

The CDR3 protein is CASSPPNEKLFF. Written as DNA, the CDR3 is TGTGCCAGCAGCCCCCCCAATGAAAAACTGTTTTTT. The chain recombines TRBV28 with TRBJ1-4; D is unclear. Per the germline V gene, CDR1 is MDHEN and CDR2 is SYDVKM. Trimming left V 6 bases short and J 5 bases short, with 7 bases between. The CDR3 sequence is 12 residues long.

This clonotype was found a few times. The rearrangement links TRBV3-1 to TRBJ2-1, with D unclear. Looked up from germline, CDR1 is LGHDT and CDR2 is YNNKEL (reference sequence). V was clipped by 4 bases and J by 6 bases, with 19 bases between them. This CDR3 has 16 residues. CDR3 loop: CASSRVSSSSTNEQFF. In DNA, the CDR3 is TGTGCCAGCAGCCGGGTTTCTAGTTCTTCCACCAATGAGCAGTTCTTC.

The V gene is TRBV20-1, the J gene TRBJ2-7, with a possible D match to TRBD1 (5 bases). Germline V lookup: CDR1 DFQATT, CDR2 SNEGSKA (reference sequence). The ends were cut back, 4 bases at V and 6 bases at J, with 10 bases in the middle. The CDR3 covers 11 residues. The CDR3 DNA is TGCAGTGCTATGCTTGGGGCCGAGCAGTACTTC. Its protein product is CSAMLGAEQYF.

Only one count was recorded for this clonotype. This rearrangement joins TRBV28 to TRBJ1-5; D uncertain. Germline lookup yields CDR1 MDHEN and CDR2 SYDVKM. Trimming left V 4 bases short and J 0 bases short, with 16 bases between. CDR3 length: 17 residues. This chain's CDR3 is CASSSPIIGISNQPQHF. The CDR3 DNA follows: TGTGCCAGCAGTTCACCCATCATCGGAATTAGCAATCAGCCCCAGCATTTT.

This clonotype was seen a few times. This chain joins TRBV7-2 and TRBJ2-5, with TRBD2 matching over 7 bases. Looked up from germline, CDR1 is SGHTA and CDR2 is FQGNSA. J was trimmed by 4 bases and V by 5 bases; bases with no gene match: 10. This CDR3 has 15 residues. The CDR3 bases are TGTGCCAGCAGCCCCTACTCTGGGGAGGGAGAGACCCAGTACTTC. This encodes CASSPYSGEGETQYF.

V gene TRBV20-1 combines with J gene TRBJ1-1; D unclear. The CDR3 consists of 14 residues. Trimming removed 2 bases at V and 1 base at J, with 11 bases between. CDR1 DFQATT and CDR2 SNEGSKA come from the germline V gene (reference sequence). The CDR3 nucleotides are TGCAGTGCTAGAATGGGAAATGAGAACACTGAAGCTTTCTTT. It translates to CSARMGNENTEAFF.

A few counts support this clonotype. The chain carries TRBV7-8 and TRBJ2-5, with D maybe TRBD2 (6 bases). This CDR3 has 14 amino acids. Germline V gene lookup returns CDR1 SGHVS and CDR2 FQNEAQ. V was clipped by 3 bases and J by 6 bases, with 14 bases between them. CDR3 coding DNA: TGTGCCAGCAGCTTCCGGGGAGGTATGAAGACCCAGTACTTC. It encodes CASSFRGGMKTQYF.

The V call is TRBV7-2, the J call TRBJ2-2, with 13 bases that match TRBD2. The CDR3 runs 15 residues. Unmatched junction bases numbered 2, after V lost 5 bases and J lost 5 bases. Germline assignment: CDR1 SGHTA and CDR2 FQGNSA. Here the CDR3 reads CASSGGLAGTGELFF. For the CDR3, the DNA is TGTGCCAGCAGCGGGGGACTAGCGGGAACCGGGGAGCTGTTTTTT.

This CDR3 reads CANGQRDTGELFF. For the CDR3, the DNA is TGTGCCAATGGACAGAGGGACACCGGGGAGCTGTTTTTT. The rearrangement joins TRBV28 to TRBJ2-2, with D possibly TRBD1 on 6 matching bases. V shed 10 bases and J shed 3 bases, with 12 bases lying between them. This CDR3 comprises 13 residues. Germline V lookup: CDR1 MDHEN, CDR2 SYDVKM. The entire variable domain, with the rest obtained from reference TRBV28 and TRBJ2-2, is as follows: DVKVTQSSRYLVKRTGEKVFLECVQDMDHENMFWYRQDPGLGLRLIYFSYDVKMKEKGDIPEGYSVSREKKERFSLILESASTNQTSMYLCANGQRDTGELFFGEGSRLTVL.

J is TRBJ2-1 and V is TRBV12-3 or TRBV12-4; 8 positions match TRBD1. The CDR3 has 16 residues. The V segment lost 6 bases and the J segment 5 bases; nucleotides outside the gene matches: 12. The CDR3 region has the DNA TGTGCCAGCAGGCCCCGTTCGGGACAGGAGAACAATGAGCAGTTCTTC. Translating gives CASRPRSGQENNEQFF.

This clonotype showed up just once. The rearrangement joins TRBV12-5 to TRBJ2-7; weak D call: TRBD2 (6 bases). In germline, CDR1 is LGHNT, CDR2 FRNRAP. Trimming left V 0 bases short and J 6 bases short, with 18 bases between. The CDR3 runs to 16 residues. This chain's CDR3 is CASGLVLPGLPREQYF. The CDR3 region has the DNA TGTGCTAGTGGTTTGGTACTCCCGGGACTCCCCCGCGAGCAGTACTTC.

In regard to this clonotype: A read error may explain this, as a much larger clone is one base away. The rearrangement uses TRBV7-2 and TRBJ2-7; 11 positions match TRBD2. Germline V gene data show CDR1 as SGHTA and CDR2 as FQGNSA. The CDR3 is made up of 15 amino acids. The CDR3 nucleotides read TGTGCCAGCAGCTTTTCCGGACTAGCGGGCTACGAGCAGGACTTC. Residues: CASSFSGLAGYEQDF. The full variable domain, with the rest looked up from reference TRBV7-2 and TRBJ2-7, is GAGVSQSPSNKVTEKGKDVELRCDPISGHTALYWYRQSLGQGLEFLIYFQGNSAPDKSGLPSDRFSAERTGGSVSTLTIQRTQQEDSAVYLCASSFSGLAGYEQDFGPGTRLTVT.